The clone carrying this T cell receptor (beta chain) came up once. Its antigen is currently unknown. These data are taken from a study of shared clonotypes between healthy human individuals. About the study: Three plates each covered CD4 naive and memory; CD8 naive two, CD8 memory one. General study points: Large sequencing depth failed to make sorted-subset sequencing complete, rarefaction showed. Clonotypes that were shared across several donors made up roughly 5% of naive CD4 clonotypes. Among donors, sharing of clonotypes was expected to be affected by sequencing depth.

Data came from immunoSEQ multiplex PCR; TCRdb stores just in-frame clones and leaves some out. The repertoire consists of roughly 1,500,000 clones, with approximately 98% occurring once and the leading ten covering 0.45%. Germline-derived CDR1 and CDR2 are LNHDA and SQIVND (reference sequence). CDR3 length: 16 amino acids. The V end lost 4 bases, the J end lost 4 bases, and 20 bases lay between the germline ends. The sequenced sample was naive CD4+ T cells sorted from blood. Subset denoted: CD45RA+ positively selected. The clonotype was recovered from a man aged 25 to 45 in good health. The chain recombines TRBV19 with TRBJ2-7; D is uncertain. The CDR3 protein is CASSRSGSTTKYEQYF. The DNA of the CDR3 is TGTGCCAGTAGTAGATCAGGCTCCACTACAAAATACGAGCAGTACTTC.